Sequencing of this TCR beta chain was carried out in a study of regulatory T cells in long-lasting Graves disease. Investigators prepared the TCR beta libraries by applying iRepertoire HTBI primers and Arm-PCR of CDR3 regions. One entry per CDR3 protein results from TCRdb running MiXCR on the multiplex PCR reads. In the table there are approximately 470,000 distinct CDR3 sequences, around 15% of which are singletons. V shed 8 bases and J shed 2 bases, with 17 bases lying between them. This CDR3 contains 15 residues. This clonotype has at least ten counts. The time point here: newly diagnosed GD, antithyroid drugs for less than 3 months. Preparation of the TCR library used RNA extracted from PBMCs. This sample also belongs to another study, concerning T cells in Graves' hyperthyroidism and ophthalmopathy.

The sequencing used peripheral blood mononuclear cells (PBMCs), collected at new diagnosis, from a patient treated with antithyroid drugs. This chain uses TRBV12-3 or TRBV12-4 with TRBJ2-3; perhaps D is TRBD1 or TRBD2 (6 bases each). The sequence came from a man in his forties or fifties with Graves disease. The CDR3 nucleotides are TGTGCCAGCTCAGAGAGGGGGAGGAACACAGATACGCAGTATTTT. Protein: CASSERGRNTDTQYF.